The 16 T cell receptor beta chains below all came from one sample that was sequenced in a study of blood T cell repertoires in COVID-19. The table came from immunoSEQ multiplex PCR; TCRdb's copy has only in-frame clones and leaves some out. The repertoire holds about 53,000 clones, with over 90% as singletons. The specimen was peripheral blood. These TCRs come from a human donor in a cohort sampled during active COVID-19.

This clone came up once. This sequence joins TRBV10-3 and TRBJ1-2, with D unresolved. Trimming shortened V by 6 bases and J by 7 bases, and 12 bases separated the two germline ends. The CDR3 contains 12 residues. The germline V gene has CDR1 ENHRY and CDR2 SYGVKD. CDR3 region: CAIRSSLAGYTF. In DNA form, the CDR3 reads TGTGCCATCAGAAGTTCTCTGGCTGGCTACACCTTC.

The chain carries TRBV25-1 and TRBJ1-1; D call uncertain. The CDR3 extends over 16 amino acids. Germline CDR1 reads MGHDK; CDR2 reads SYGVNS. V was cut by 0 bases and J by 5 bases, with 16 bases left in between. CDR3 amino acids: CASSEYMSPGGTEAFF. As DNA, the CDR3 is TGTGCCAGCAGTGAATATATGTCGCCGGGAGGGACTGAAGCTTTCTTT.

This chain joins TRBV2 and TRBJ2-2, with D possibly TRBD2 on 5 matching bases. V lost 4 bases and J 4 bases, leaving 13 bases between the germline ends. CDR3 size: 15 residues. Germline CDR1 and CDR2: SNHLY and FYNNEI. The CDR3 DNA sequence: TGTGCCAGCAGTGCAGGTTCTAGCCCCACCGGGGAGCTGTTTTTT. It specifies CASSAGSSPTGELFF.

The V gene is TRBV4-3, the J gene TRBJ1-2; 8 bases fit TRBD1. Germline V lookup: CDR1 LGHNA, CDR2 YSLEER. The CDR3 extends over 15 amino acids. The V and J ends lost 0 bases and 6 bases, in that order; junction bases with no gene match: 6. The CDR3: CASSQDNRGWDGYTF. For the CDR3, the DNA is TGCGCCAGCAGCCAAGATAACAGGGGGTGGGATGGCTACACCTTC.

V is TRBV6-2 or TRBV6-3 and J is TRBJ1-2, with TRBD1 matching 9 bases. Germline V gives CDR1 MNHEY, CDR2 SVGEGT. The CDR3 sequence is 15 residues long. V lost 6 bases, J lost 4 bases, and 9 bases stayed unmatched. The CDR3: CASSTGTGMGYGYTF. The CDR3 nucleotides read TGTGCCAGCAGCACCGGGACAGGGATGGGCTATGGCTACACCTTC.

This chain joins TRBV5-1 and TRBJ1-6; no firm D call. From germline, CDR1 is SGHRS and CDR2 YFSETQ. The CDR3 sequence is 14 residues long. Trimming pared 1 base from V and 9 bases from J, leaving 11 bases between. The CDR3 loop reads CASSLTGGTSPLHF. CDR3 sequence (DNA): TGCGCCAGCAGCTTGACCGGCGGAACTTCACCCCTCCACTTT.

As concerns this clone: This same CDR3 is encoded by further DNA sequences in the sample. The V gene is TRBV11-1, the J gene TRBJ2-2; D is undetermined. The CDR3 has 14 residues. The V and J ends lost 8 bases and 3 bases respectively, with 13 bases between them. Germline assignment: CDR1 SGHAT and CDR2 FQDESV (reference sequence). The CDR3 coding sequence is TGTGCCAGCTTAAACGACACACACACCGGGGAGCTGTTTTTT. It codes for CASLNDTHTGELFF.

This chain links TRBV5-1 with TRBJ1-1; tentative D call: TRBD1 (5 bases). The germline gives CDR1 SGHRS, CDR2 YFSETQ. V was shortened by 0 bases and J by 6 bases, with 12 bases between the two germline ends. The CDR3 consists of 14 residues. The CDR3 loop is CASSLETGGAEAFF. In DNA, the CDR3 is TGCGCCAGCAGCTTGGAAACAGGAGGGGCTGAAGCTTTCTTT. Based on the CDR3 plus reference TRBV5-1 and TRBJ1-1, the full variable domain is KAGVTQTPRYLIKTRGQQVTLSCSPISGHRSVSWYQQTPGQGLQFLFEYFSETQRNKGNFPGRFSGRQFSNSRSEMNVSTLELGDSALYLCASSLETGGAEAFFGQGTRLTVV.

The chain links TRBV18 to TRBJ1-1; D unclear. The ends were cut back, 10 bases at V and 1 base at J, with 16 bases in the middle. Germline CDR1 KGHSH, CDR2 LQKENI. CDR3 size: 14 residues. CDR3 loop: CATHPNEGNTEAFF. The CDR3 bases are TGTGCCACCCACCCGAACGAGGGGAACACTGAAGCTTTCTTT.

The chain employs TRBV6-2 or TRBV6-3 and TRBJ1-4; D uncertain. Trimming took 5 bases from V and 12 from J, leaving 13 bases between them. Germline values: CDR1 MNHEY, CDR2 SVGEGT. This CDR3 region has 12 residues. The CDR3 region has the DNA TGTGCCAGCAGTCTACACCGGGGAGAACTGTTTTTT. Protein sequence: CASSLHRGELFF.

The chain is built from TRBV4-1 and TRBJ1-4; possibly TRBD1 for D (5 bases). Per germline, CDR1 MGHRA and CDR2 YSYEKL. The CDR3 contains 14 residues. The V and J ends lost 6 bases and 8 bases respectively, with 16 bases between them. The chain's CDR3 is CASSRDSTWEKLFF. The DNA for the CDR3 is TGCGCCAGCAGTCGCGACAGCACTTGGGAAAAACTGTTTTTT.

The chain joins TRBV4-2 to TRBJ2-4; tentative D call: TRBD2 (6 bases). Germline CDR1 is LGHNA and CDR2 is YNFKEQ. The CDR3 totals 18 residues. V was shortened by 2 bases and J by 3 bases, with 20 bases between the two germline ends. In nucleotides, the CDR3 is TGTGCCAGCAGCCAACTGACGGGAGTGGGGATAGTCAAAAACATTCAGTACTTC. Translation: CASSQLTGVGIVKNIQYF.

The chain has TRBV15 and TRBJ2-5, with TRBD1 identical over 12 bases. There are 15 residues in the CDR3. Trimming removed 8 bases from V and 5 bases from J; junction bases left unmatched: 9. Germline CDR1 is LNHNV and CDR2 is YYDKDF (reference sequence). Here the CDR3 reads CATAPGDRGQETQYF. As DNA, the CDR3 is TGTGCCACCGCGCCTGGGGACAGGGGGCAGGAGACCCAGTACTTC.

This chain uses TRBV4-3 with TRBJ1-6; D may be TRBD1 (6 bases). Trimming took off 1 base at V and 4 bases at J, with 17 bases between the two ends. CDR1 is LGHNA, CDR2 YSLEER, per germline. The CDR3 extends over 18 amino acids. CDR3 sequence: CASSQAVGRGIYNSPLHF. Here the CDR3 DNA reads TGCGCCAGCAGCCAAGCTGTCGGTAGGGGGATTTATAATTCACCCCTCCACTTT.

The V gene is TRBV29-1, the J gene TRBJ2-2; D unclear. Germline V lookup: CDR1 SQVTM, CDR2 ANQGSEA. V was trimmed by 4 bases and J by 7 bases, leaving 13 bases between them. CDR3 size: 13 residues. The CDR3 nucleotides are TGCAGCGTTGCGTTGCAAGCGAGCGGGGAGCTGTTTTTT. Residues: CSVALQASGELFF.

This sequence joins TRBV15 and TRBJ2-5; 12 nucleotides align to TRBD2. The V and J ends lost 4 bases and 4 bases, in that order; junction bases with no gene match: 10. The CDR3 contains 17 residues. Germline CDR1 LNHNV, CDR2 YYDKDF (reference sequence). The DNA for the CDR3 is TGTGCCACCAGCACTCGACCGACTAGCGGGGGACGAGAGACCCAGTACTTC. Encoded protein: CATSTRPTSGGRETQYF.